Following are 11 T cell receptor beta chains from one sample sequenced in a study of blood T cell repertoires in COVID-19. Sequenced by immunoSEQ multiplex PCR; TCRdb stores in-frame clones only, minus some. The sample records under 450,000 clones, roughly four fifths being singletons. Sequencing was done on a sample of PBMCs or T cells enriched from blood (not recorded which). These receptors were obtained from a woman in her fifties or sixties who had recovered from COVID-19.

The chain uses TRBV3-1 (or the pseudogene TRBV3-2) and TRBJ1-2; no firm D call. The CDR3 extends over 18 amino acids. V lost 4 bases, J lost 8 bases, and 29 bases lay in between. The V gene's germline CDR1 is LGHDT and CDR2 YNNKEL (reference sequence). CDR3 residues: CASSPVGSTKSPTRGYTF. The CDR3, as DNA: TGTGCCAGCAGCCCGGTTGGGAGTACGAAATCCCCAACTAGGGGCTACACCTTC.

Here the CDR3 DNA reads TGTGCCACCTCTCACGGTCAGCCCCAGCATTTT. Its translation is CATSHGQPQHF. The chain has TRBV6-6 and TRBJ1-5; unclear D gene. Germline V CDR1 and CDR2: MNHNY, SVGAGI (reference sequence). This CDR3 region has 11 residues. V lost 10 bases and J 6 bases, leaving 10 bases between the germline ends.

Points on this clone: Germline and junction disagree at one end, which may indicate a read error. J is TRBJ2-5 and V is TRBV7-7, with a weak D call TRBD1 (6 bases). This CDR3 has 14 amino acids. Looked up from germline, CDR1 is SSHAT and CDR2 is FNYEAQ (reference sequence). CDR3 DNA: TGTGCTAGCAGCCCAGGGGTATCCTGGGAGACCCAGTACTTC. It encodes CASSPGVSWETQYF.

The rearrangement links TRBV13 to TRBJ1-6; D is uncertain. This CDR3 region has 14 residues. V lost 0 bases, J lost 9 bases, and 9 bases lay in between. Per the germline V gene, CDR1 is PRHDT and CDR2 is FYEKMQ (reference sequence). CDR3 nucleotides: TGTGCCAGCAGCTTAGGCGGGATTGGTTCACCCCTCCACTTT. Amino acid sequence: CASSLGGIGSPLHF.

The gene calls are TRBV13 and TRBJ2-7; D might be TRBD2 (5 bases). CDR3 size: 13 residues. Trimming cost V 3 bases and J 4 bases, with 10 bases left between them. Germline V CDR1 and CDR2: PRHDT, FYEKMQ (reference sequence). CDR3 nucleotides: TGTGCCAGCAGCTTGATAGGGAGATACGAGCAGTACTTC. It translates to CASSLIGRYEQYF.

The V gene is TRBV30, the J gene TRBJ2-2; D might be TRBD2 (6 bases). Trimming shortened V by 1 base and J by 6 bases, and 6 bases separated the two germline ends. This CDR3 spans 12 amino acids. Germline CDR1 reads GTSNPN; CDR2 reads SVGIG (reference sequence). The CDR3 coding sequence is TGTGCCTGGAGTGGGGAGGCCGGGGAGCTGTTTTTT. Protein sequence: CAWSGEAGELFF.

There are a few counts of this clone. CDR3 residues: CASSEDWGDSTYEQYF. The CDR3 DNA reads TGTGCCAGCAGTGAAGATTGGGGGGATAGCACCTACGAGCAGTACTTC. The chain couples TRBV6-1 to TRBJ2-7; D is possibly TRBD2 (6 bases). Trimming cost V 1 base and J 2 bases, with 15 bases left between them. The length of the CDR3 is 16 residues. In germline, CDR1 is MNHNS, CDR2 SASEGT.

Only a few counts were recorded for this clone. The genes are TRBV7-2 and TRBJ2-7; D unclear. Trimming stripped 4 bases from V and 7 bases from J, with 20 bases between. The CDR3 length is 15 residues. CDR1 SGHTA and CDR2 FQGNSA come from the germline V gene. The DNA of the CDR3 is TGTGCCAGCAGCTCAAGTGGGCCAACTGGTCGGGAGCAGTACTTC. Its protein product is CASSSSGPTGREQYF.

This clone was seen just once. The rearrangement joins TRBV7-2 to TRBJ2-1; 9 bases agree with TRBD2. The germline V gene encodes CDR1 SGHTA and CDR2 FQGNSA. The CDR3 contains 16 residues. J lost 0 bases, V lost 5 bases, and 5 bases had no gene match. The CDR3 bases are TGTGCCAGCAGCCCAGGTAGCGGGGGCTCCTACAATGAGCAGTTCTTC. Its translation is CASSPGSGGSYNEQFF. Full variable domain (rest looked up from reference TRBV7-2 and TRBJ2-1): GAGVSQSPSNKVTEKGKDVELRCDPISGHTALYWYRQSLGQGLEFLIYFQGNSAPDKSGLPSDRFSAERTGGSVSTLTIQRTQQEDSAVYLCASSPGSGGSYNEQFFGPGTRLTVL.

The chain links TRBV9 to TRBJ2-1, with a weak D call TRBD2 (6 bases). The CDR3 loop spans 12 amino acids. The germline gives CDR1 SGDLS, CDR2 YYNGEE. V lost 10 bases and J lost 7, with 15 bases in between. The CDR3 sequence: CASGSYVNEQFF. The DNA of the CDR3 is TGTGCCTCCGGGAGTTACGTAAATGAGCAGTTCTTC. Combining the CDR3 with reference TRBV9 and TRBJ2-1 gives the whole variable domain DSGVTQTPKHLITATGQRVTLRCSPRSGDLSVYWYQQSLDQGLQFLIQYYNGEERAKGNILERFSAQQFPDLHSELNLSSLELGDSALYFCASGSYVNEQFFGPGTRLTVL.

The V and J genes are TRBV11-2 and TRBJ1-2; 7 bases line up with TRBD1. This CDR3 is 13 amino acids long. Looked up from germline, CDR1 is SGHAT and CDR2 is FQNNGV. The junction had 3 bases not matched to a gene; V was cut back by 4 bases and J by 4 bases. As DNA, the CDR3 is TGTGCCAGCAGCTCGAGACAGGGCTATGGCTACACCTTC. Encoded protein: CASSSRQGYGYTF.